Following are 18 T cell receptor beta chains from one sample sequenced in a study of control samples from healthy donors and cancer patients (TCRdb year 2020). Libraries were constructed by the immunoSEQ multiplex PCR assay. TCRdb limited this immuneACCESS table to in-frame rearrangements with V and J called. A share of clones is missing; checked studies link under half to unresolved V genes, and the rest is unexplained. The sample table lists 120,000 or so clones, approximately 89% of them with a count of one. About 2.7% of the sample comes from the top ten. Input material: blood. These receptor sequences come from a man in his 60s in good health.

V usage is TRBV27 and J usage is TRBJ2-4; a weak D match, TRBD1 (6 bases). Trimming removed 9 bases from V and 2 bases from J, with 11 bases in between. Looked up from germline, CDR1 is MNHEY and CDR2 is SMNVEV (reference sequence). The CDR3 covers 13 residues. CDR3 amino acids: CASSGTPKNIQYF. CDR3 DNA sequence: TGTGCCAGTTCCGGGACACCCAAAAACATTCAGTACTTC.

The chain uses TRBV29-1 and TRBJ2-7; D might be TRBD2 (5 bases). The CDR3 runs to 15 residues. The V end was cut by 4 bases, the J end by 1 base, with 17 bases between. The V gene's germline CDR1 is SQVTM and CDR2 ANQGSEA. The CDR3 DNA reads as TGCAGCGTTGGGAGGTGGCCATTGGGATCCTACGAGCAGTACTTC. Amino acids: CSVGRWPLGSYEQYF.

The CDR3 nucleotides are TGTGCCAGCAGTGCCCCCGGGGATATGAACACTGAAGCTTTCTTT. This gives the protein CASSAPGDMNTEAFF. The chain uses TRBV28 and TRBJ1-1; no reliable D call. The CDR3 extends over 15 amino acids. From germline, CDR1 is MDHEN and CDR2 SYDVKM. V was shortened by 5 bases and J by 0 bases, with 13 bases between the two germline ends. The full variable domain, rest sourced from reference TRBV28 and TRBJ1-1, is DVKVTQSSRYLVKRTGEKVFLECVQDMDHENMFWYRQDPGLGLRLIYFSYDVKMKEKGDIPEGYSVSREKKERFSLILESASTNQTSMYLCASSAPGDMNTEAFFGQGTRLTVV.

V and J are TRBV28 and TRBJ1-1; 8 positions agree with TRBD1. J lost 1 base, V lost 5 bases, and 6 bases had no gene match. From germline, CDR1 is MDHEN and CDR2 SYDVKM. The CDR3 sequence is 15 residues long. The CDR3 DNA follows: TGTGCCAGCAGTCCACGGACAGGGACGAACACTGAAGCTTTCTTT. Protein product: CASSPRTGTNTEAFF.

The CDR3 region has the DNA TGTGCCAGCAGCCTGGCGGGTGCAACTAATGAAAAACTGTTTTTT. Translating it yields CASSLAGATNEKLFF. The chain has TRBV7-2 and TRBJ1-4, with D unclear. Per germline, CDR1 SGHTA and CDR2 FQGNSA. CDR3 length: 15 amino acids. Between the trimmed V and J ends, which lost 5 bases and 0 bases, there was a span of 10 bases.

The chain recombines TRBV5-6 with TRBJ2-5, with D perhaps TRBD1 (6 bases). Looked up from germline, CDR1 is SGHDT and CDR2 is YYEEEE. CDR3 length: 13 residues. With 2 bases removed from V and 7 bases from J, the gap between germline ends came to 12 bases. The DNA for the CDR3 is TGTGCCAGCAGCTTTTCAGGGGTGGGGACCCAGTACTTC. It specifies CASSFSGVGTQYF.

This chain uses TRBV7-2 with TRBJ2-3; TRBD2 matches 9 bases. This CDR3 comprises 17 residues. J lost 5 bases, V lost 1 base, and 10 bases had no gene match. Germline V gives CDR1 SGHTA, CDR2 FQGNSA. CDR3 in amino acids: CASSLDSRGGAVDTQYF. CDR3 nucleotide sequence: TGTGCCAGCAGCTTAGATTCTCGCGGGGGGGCCGTAGATACGCAGTATTTT.

This clone appeared once. This rearrangement joins TRBV14 to TRBJ1-2; 8 nucleotides match TRBD1. In germline, CDR1 is SGHDN, CDR2 FVKESK. The trim removed 2 bases at V and 4 bases at J, leaving 6 bases unmatched. The CDR3 has 15 amino acids. The chain's CDR3 is CASSQLATGGYGYTF. DNA of the CDR3: TGTGCCAGCAGCCAATTAGCTACAGGGGGCTATGGCTACACCTTC. Variable domain in full (rest from reference TRBV14 and TRBJ1-2): EAGVTQFPSHSVIEKGQTVTLRCDPISGHDNLYWYRRVMGKEIKFLLHFVKESKQDESGMPNNRFLAERTGGTYSTLKVQPAELEDSGVYFCASSQLATGGYGYTFGSGTRLTVV.

The chain links TRBV15 to TRBJ2-3; 7 bases agree with TRBD2. The CDR3 has 15 residues. V was pared by 1 base and J by 2 bases, with 3 bases of the junction left unmatched. Germline CDR1 is LNHNV and CDR2 is YYDKDF (reference sequence). The CDR3 reads CATSRGGGLTDTQYF. CDR3 sequence (DNA): TGTGCCACCAGCAGAGGGGGGGGTCTCACAGATACGCAGTATTTT.

The V and J genes are TRBV5-1 and TRBJ2-3; 7 positions agree with TRBD1. V lost 4 bases, J lost 0 bases, and 5 bases stayed unmatched. CDR1 is SGHRS and CDR2 is YFSETQ in the germline V gene. There are 15 residues in the CDR3. CDR3 sequence reads: CASSVTGQSTDTQYF. The CDR3 DNA sequence: TGCGCCAGCAGCGTAACGGGACAGAGCACAGATACGCAGTATTTT.

This clone showed up just once. The J gene is TRBJ1-1, the V gene TRBV7-6; no clear D. CDR3 length equals 15 residues. V gave up 1 base and J gave up 3 bases, with 12 bases separating them. The germline V gene has CDR1 SGHVS and CDR2 FNYEAQ. The CDR3 spells CASSLGPNGDTEAFF. In nucleotides, the CDR3 is TGTGCCAGCAGCTTAGGGCCTAATGGGGACACTGAAGCTTTCTTT.

The chain is built from TRBV19 and TRBJ1-5, with 7 bases fitting TRBD1. This CDR3 spans 15 amino acids. J gave up 4 bases and V 1 base, and 4 bases lay outside the gene matches. Per the germline V gene, CDR1 is LNHDA and CDR2 is SQIVND (reference sequence). CDR3 amino acids: CASSIGGTVNQPQHF. The CDR3, as DNA: TGTGCCAGTAGTATAGGCGGGACAGTAAATCAGCCCCAGCATTTT.

This sequence joins TRBV19 and TRBJ1-2; D is unresolved. Trimming removed 5 bases at V and 1 base at J, with 14 bases between. Germline V lookup: CDR1 LNHDA, CDR2 SQIVND (reference sequence). CDR3 length: 15 amino acids. The CDR3 region is CASSVSALVNYGYTF. The DNA for the CDR3 is TGTGCCAGTAGTGTTTCAGCCCTGGTTAACTATGGCTACACCTTC.

As concerns this clone: Other nucleotide sequences from this sample produce the same CDR3. This chain links TRBV3-1 (or the pseudogene TRBV3-2) with TRBJ2-3; 8 nucleotides line up with TRBD2. This CDR3 region has 14 residues. The V gene's germline CDR1 is LGHDT and CDR2 YNNKEL (reference sequence). Trimming at V came to 4 bases and at J to 6 bases, leaving 6 bases not matched to a gene. CDR3 DNA sequence: TGTGCCAGCAGCCTTGGACTAGCCAGCGATACGCAGTATTTT. Translation: CASSLGLASDTQYF.

The genes are TRBV27 and TRBJ1-2; D gene unclear. Trimming took 2 bases from V and 4 from J, leaving 8 bases between them. The CDR3 loop spans 13 amino acids. Per germline, CDR1 MNHEY and CDR2 SMNVEV (reference sequence). CDR3 amino acids: CASSLGVGYGYTF. The CDR3 nucleotides are TGTGCCAGCAGTTTAGGGGTTGGCTATGGCTACACCTTC.

This chain connects TRBV5-6 to TRBJ1-5; tentative D call: TRBD1 (5 bases). V dropped 0 bases and J dropped 3 bases, with 7 bases sitting between them. Germline V gene data show CDR1 as SGHDT and CDR2 as YYEEEE. The CDR3 contains 14 residues. CDR3 region: CASSLDRNNQPQHF. DNA of the CDR3: TGTGCCAGCAGCTTGGACAGGAACAATCAGCCCCAGCATTTT. Based on the CDR3 plus reference TRBV5-6 and TRBJ1-5, the full variable domain is DAGVTQSPTHLIKTRGQQVTLRCSPKSGHDTVSWYQQALGQGPQFIFQYYEEEERQRGNFPDRFSGHQFPNYSSELNVNALLLGDSALYLCASSLDRNNQPQHFGDGTRLSIL.

This chain uses TRBV18 with TRBJ1-5; D gene ambiguous. The germline V gene encodes CDR1 KGHSH and CDR2 LQKENI. The CDR3 has 15 residues. V was cut by 6 bases and J by 6 bases, with 18 bases left in between. CDR3 bases: TGTGCCAGCTCCCGGCGGGAGGGAATACTTCAGCCCCAGCATTTT. Protein product: CASSRREGILQPQHF. Drawing the rest from reference TRBV18 and TRBJ1-5, the complete variable domain is NAGVMQNPRHLVRRRGQEARLRCSPMKGHSHVYWYRQLPEEGLKFMVYLQKENIIDESGMPKERFSAEFPKEGPSILRIQQVVRGDSAAYFCASSRREGILQPQHFGDGTRLSIL.

The rearrangement links TRBV3-1 (or the pseudogene TRBV3-2) to TRBJ1-6; D is ambiguous. Germline-derived CDR1 and CDR2 are LGHDT and YNNKEL (reference sequence). Trimming removed 3 bases at V and 5 bases at J, with 8 bases between. The CDR3 totals 14 residues. In nucleotides, the CDR3 is TGTGCCAGCAGCCACCTCCCCGATAATTCACCCCTCCACTTT. Translation: CASSHLPDNSPLHF.